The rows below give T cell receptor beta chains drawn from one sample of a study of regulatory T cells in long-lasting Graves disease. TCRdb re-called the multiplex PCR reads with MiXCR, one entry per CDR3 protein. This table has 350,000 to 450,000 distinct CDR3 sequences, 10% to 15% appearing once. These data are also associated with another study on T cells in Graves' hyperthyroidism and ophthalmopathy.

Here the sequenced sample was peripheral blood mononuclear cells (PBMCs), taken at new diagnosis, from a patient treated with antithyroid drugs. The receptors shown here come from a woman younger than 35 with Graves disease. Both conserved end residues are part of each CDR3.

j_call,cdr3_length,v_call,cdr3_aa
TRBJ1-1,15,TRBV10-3,CAISERQTMNTEAFF
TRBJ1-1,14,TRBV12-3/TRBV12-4,CASNPKGGYTEAFF
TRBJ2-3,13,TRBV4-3,CASSHRPSDTQYF
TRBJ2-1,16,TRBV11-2,CASSLSRGRNYNEQFF
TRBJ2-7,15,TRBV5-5,CASSPGEGRAYEQYF
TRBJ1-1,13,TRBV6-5,CASSYGRDTEAFF
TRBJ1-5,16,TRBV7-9,CASSSAGLLDDQPQHF
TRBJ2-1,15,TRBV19,CASSIPGSQGNEQFF
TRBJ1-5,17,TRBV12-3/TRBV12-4,CASSHSRSGTGTQPQHF
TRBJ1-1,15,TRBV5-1,CASSLRGVLRTEAFF
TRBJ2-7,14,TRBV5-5,CASSLPDRSYEQYF
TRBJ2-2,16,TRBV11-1,CASSFGRGRGTGELFF
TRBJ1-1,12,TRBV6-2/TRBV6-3,CAIGETRVAAFF
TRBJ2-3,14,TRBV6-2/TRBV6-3,CASSEWDSTDTQYF
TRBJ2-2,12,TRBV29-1,CSVIGPTGELFF
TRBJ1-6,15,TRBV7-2,CASSLARGNNSPLHF
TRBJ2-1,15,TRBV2,CASLGAGLSYNEQFF
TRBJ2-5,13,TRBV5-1,CASSLVGQETQYF
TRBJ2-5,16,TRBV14,CASSQGRLGPEETQYF
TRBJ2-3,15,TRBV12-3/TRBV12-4,CASSQWDSRTDTQYF